These 26 T cell receptor beta chains were all obtained from the same sample, sequenced in a study of shared clonotypes between healthy human individuals. The method was immunoSEQ multiplex PCR; TCRdb's version includes in-frame clones alone and lacks a portion of them. The sample shows more than 550,000 clones, 55% to 80% of them seen only once. The sample consisted of memory CD4+ T cells sorted from blood. Subset indicated: CD45RA-negative fraction. The receptors were sampled from a woman aged 30 to 39 in good health.

CDR3 residues: CASSVEVGVTEAFF. The DNA for the CDR3 is TGTGCCAGCAGCGTAGAGGTGGGGGTCACTGAAGCTTTCTTT. The V gene is TRBV9, the J gene TRBJ1-1; perhaps TRBD1 as D (5 bases). Germline CDR1 reads SGDLS; CDR2 reads YYNGEE. The CDR3 has 14 residues. Trimming left V 0 bases short and J 4 bases short, with 10 bases between.

The rearrangement joins TRBV6-1 to TRBJ1-1; possible D gene TRBD1, 5 bases. This CDR3 contains 14 residues. Germline V lookup: CDR1 MNHNS, CDR2 SASEGT. V was trimmed by 9 bases and J by 1 base, leaving 15 bases between them. CDR3 loop: CARHGAASNTEAFF. The CDR3 DNA reads TGTGCCAGGCATGGGGCCGCGTCGAACACTGAAGCTTTCTTT.

The chain joins TRBV7-8 to TRBJ2-4; TRBD1 matches at 11 bases. Germline V CDR1 and CDR2: SGHVS, FQNEAQ. The CDR3 loop spans 13 amino acids. With V trimmed by 5 bases and J by 7 bases, 1 base remained unmatched. For the CDR3, the DNA is TGTGCCAGCAGCCGGGACAGGGGGAACATTCAGTACTTC. It yields the protein CASSRDRGNIQYF.

The chain recombines TRBV15 with TRBJ1-2; D is unclear. The CDR3 is made up of 12 amino acids. Germline lookup yields CDR1 LNHNV and CDR2 YYDKDF (reference sequence). Trimming pared 3 bases from V and 7 bases from J, leaving 9 bases between. CDR3 sequence reads: CATSSRLGGYTF. The CDR3, as DNA: TGTGCCACCAGCAGCCGATTGGGTGGCTACACCTTC.

Notes on this clone: Different DNA sequences within this sample yield the same CDR3. The rearrangement uses TRBV5-1 and TRBJ2-1; D may be TRBD1 (6 bases). Germline CDR1 reads SGHRS; CDR2 reads YFSETQ. Trimming removed 4 bases at V and 4 bases at J, with 15 bases between. This CDR3 is built from 15 residues. In nucleotides, the CDR3 is TGCGCCAGCAGCCCGGACAGTTCCTCTTACAATGAGCAGTTCTTC. Residues: CASSPDSSSYNEQFF.

The chain recombines TRBV6-1 with TRBJ2-7; TRBD2 might be the D (6 bases). The CDR3 consists of 17 residues. Between the trimmed V and J ends, which lost 4 bases and 1 base, there was a span of 20 bases. CDR1 and CDR2 (germline): MNHNS, SASEGT. In DNA, the CDR3 is TGTGCCAGCAGTGGCAAGGGAGAGCGGGTGGGGTCCTACGAGCAGTACTTC. It encodes CASSGKGERVGSYEQYF.

This clone was detected only once. Possible read error: a much larger clone is one base away. The CDR3 sequence: CASSLGRSSDTQYF. The CDR3 nucleotides are TGTGCCAGCAGCTTAGGAAGGAGCTCAGATACGCAGTATTTT. The rearrangement links TRBV7-3 to TRBJ2-3; D uncertain. Germline values: CDR1 SGHTA, CDR2 FQGTGA. The CDR3 has 14 residues. V lost 2 bases and J 4 bases, leaving 10 bases between the germline ends.

The chain carries TRBV7-8 and TRBJ2-1; 9 positions agree with TRBD2. The CDR3 length is 15 residues. Germline lookup yields CDR1 SGHVS and CDR2 FQNEAQ. The junction had 1 base not matched to a gene; V was cut back by 1 base and J by 3 bases. The chain's CDR3 is CASSLVAGVYNEQFF. CDR3 DNA: TGTGCCAGCAGCTTAGTAGCGGGAGTCTACAATGAGCAGTTCTTC.

This clone was seen a handful of times. The gene calls are TRBV5-1 and TRBJ1-1, with unresolved D. Germline V gene lookup returns CDR1 SGHRS and CDR2 YFSETQ. This CDR3 region has 15 residues. Trimming left V 0 bases short and J 0 bases short, with 9 bases between. CDR3 in DNA: TGCGCCAGCAGCTTGGTGTCAGACTTGAACACTGAAGCTTTCTTT. This sequence encodes CASSLVSDLNTEAFF.

V is TRBV12-5 and J is TRBJ1-2; 9 bases are shared with TRBD1. CDR3 length: 15 amino acids. Germline trimming cut 5 bases from V and 3 bases from J; bases unmatched to any gene: 7. CDR1 and CDR2 from the germline V gene are LGHNT and FRNRAP. The CDR3 here is CASGLGQGRDYGYTF. CDR3 nucleotide sequence: TGTGCTAGTGGTCTAGGACAGGGGCGGGACTATGGCTACACCTTC.

The chain recombines TRBV5-1 with TRBJ2-7; 8 bases are a match to TRBD2. J gave up 5 bases and V 4 bases, and 20 bases lay outside the gene matches. Per germline, CDR1 SGHRS and CDR2 YFSETQ. The CDR3 length is 18 residues. CDR3 sequence reads: CASSPSKGLASGSHEQYF. The CDR3 nucleotides are TGCGCCAGCAGCCCATCGAAGGGTTTGGCTAGCGGGTCCCACGAGCAGTACTTC.

This clone appeared many times. The sample has other DNA sequences that encode this CDR3 too. The V and J genes are TRBV2 and TRBJ2-4; tentatively, D is TRBD1 (6 bases). This CDR3 has 15 amino acids. The germline gives CDR1 SNHLY, CDR2 FYNNEI. V was cut by 6 bases and J by 0 bases, with 12 bases left in between. Written as DNA, the CDR3 is TGTGCCAGCAGGATACAGGGCGCAGCCAAAAACATTCAGTACTTC. Its translation: CASRIQGAAKNIQYF.

J is TRBJ1-2 and V is TRBV29-1; D is uncertain. This CDR3 comprises 14 residues. The V end lost 3 bases, the J end lost 2 bases, and 13 bases lay between the germline ends. CDR1 is SQVTM, CDR2 ANQGSEA, per germline. The CDR3 here is CSVDFSAGNYGYTF. CDR3 sequence (DNA): TGCAGCGTTGACTTTTCGGCAGGAAACTATGGCTACACCTTC. The full variable domain, rest sourced from reference TRBV29-1 and TRBJ1-2, is SAVISQKPSRDICQRGTSLTIQCQVDSQVTMMFWYRQQPGQSLTLIATANQGSEATYESGFVIDKFPISRPNLTFSTLTVSNMSPEDSSIYLCSVDFSAGNYGYTFGSGTRLTVV.

This clone has only one observation. CDR3 residues: CASSEGRGPGTEAFF. The CDR3, as DNA: TGTGCCAGCAGTGAAGGGCGGGGACCGGGGACTGAAGCTTTCTTT. This chain joins TRBV2 and TRBJ1-1; TRBD1 might be the D (5 bases). V was cut by 1 base and J by 5 bases, with 14 bases left in between. This CDR3 has 15 amino acids. Germline assignment: CDR1 SNHLY and CDR2 FYNNEI.

The rearrangement links TRBV7-6 to TRBJ2-7; tentative D call: TRBD2 (5 bases). Trimming removed 4 bases from V and 2 bases from J, with 18 bases in between. CDR1 and CDR2 from the germline V gene are SGHVS and FNYEAQ. The CDR3 spans 16 residues. CDR3 in DNA: TGTGCCAGCAGCTCAGCGGTCCGCACGGGAACCTACGAGCAGTACTTC. Translating gives CASSSAVRTGTYEQYF.

This clone was seen more than once but under ten times. This specimen includes other DNA sequences encoding the same CDR3. The chain combines TRBV27 with TRBJ2-2; D is undetermined. Germline V gives CDR1 MNHEY, CDR2 SMNVEV (reference sequence). Deletions cut 2 bases from V and 3 bases from J, with 4 bases between. The CDR3 sequence is 13 residues long. Here the CDR3 reads CASSLGDTGELFF. For the CDR3, the DNA is TGTGCCAGCAGTTTAGGCGACACCGGGGAGCTGTTTTTT.

The rearrangement uses TRBV28 and TRBJ1-4; 7 nucleotides line up with TRBD1. The germline V gene encodes CDR1 MDHEN and CDR2 SYDVKM. Germline trimming cut 6 bases from V and 5 bases from J; bases unmatched to any gene: 6. This CDR3 comprises 14 residues. CDR3 loop: CASSWDSLNEKLFF. CDR3 DNA: TGTGCCAGCAGCTGGGACAGCCTAAATGAAAAACTGTTTTTT.

The CDR3, as DNA: TGTGCCAGCAGTTCCCAACGACAGGGCTTCTATGGCTACACCTTC. This translates into CASSSQRQGFYGYTF. This chain connects TRBV27 to TRBJ1-2, with TRBD1 matching 7 bases. V shed 4 bases, J shed 4 bases, and the junction held 9 bases outside the gene matches. This CDR3 region has 15 residues. Germline lookup yields CDR1 MNHEY and CDR2 SMNVEV (reference sequence).

The CDR3 bases are TGTGCCAGTACCAGACTCCTGCCCACTAGCGGGAGGATGAATGAGCAGTTCTTC. It is translated as CASTRLLPTSGRMNEQFF. V is TRBV19 and J is TRBJ2-1, with 12 nucleotides matching TRBD2. Germline-derived CDR1 and CDR2 are LNHDA and SQIVND (reference sequence). J lost 7 bases, V lost 7 bases, and 17 bases had no gene match. The CDR3 length is 18 residues.

This clone was found a few times. CDR3 nucleotide sequence: TGTGCCAGCAGTGGACAGGACTATCAGCCCCAGCATTTT. It encodes CASSGQDYQPQHF. The genes are TRBV2 and TRBJ1-5; D might be TRBD1 (6 bases). This CDR3 has 13 amino acids. Germline lookup yields CDR1 SNHLY and CDR2 FYNNEI. Trimming took 4 bases from V and 5 from J, leaving 9 bases between them.

In this sample, this clone turned up a few times. V gene TRBV5-4 combines with J gene TRBJ2-7; no definite D call. The CDR3 contains 14 residues. The V and J ends lost 0 bases and 3 bases respectively, with 10 bases between them. Germline V gene lookup returns CDR1 SGHNT and CDR2 YYREEE (reference sequence). CDR3 residues: CASSLAGADYEQYF. The CDR3, as DNA: TGTGCCAGCAGCTTGGCGGGCGCAGACTACGAGCAGTACTTC.

The chain couples TRBV28 to TRBJ1-5, with TRBD1 matching 7 bases. The CDR3 sequence is 17 residues long. CDR1 and CDR2 (germline): MDHEN, SYDVKM. Trimming at V came to 5 bases and at J to 0 bases, leaving 10 bases not matched to a gene. The CDR3 reads CASSRPWDSYSNQPQHF. CDR3 sequence (DNA): TGTGCCAGCAGTCGGCCTTGGGACAGTTATAGCAATCAGCCCCAGCATTTT.

This clone occurred a few times. The chain has TRBV5-1 and TRBJ2-5, with 8 bases identical to TRBD2. There are 17 residues in the CDR3. Trimming cost V 4 bases and J 2 bases; bases outside gene matches: 13. Germline CDR1 SGHRS, CDR2 YFSETQ. The CDR3 protein is CASSGGALREAQETQYF. The DNA of the CDR3 is TGCGCCAGCAGCGGGGGGGCACTGCGGGAGGCTCAAGAGACCCAGTACTTC.

The chain uses TRBV2 and TRBJ1-5; D unclear. The CDR3 is 14 amino acids. The V gene lost 7 bases and the J gene lost 6 bases, with 16 bases spanning the gap. The germline gives CDR1 SNHLY, CDR2 FYNNEI. The CDR3 spells CASKLSEGRQPQHF. As DNA, the CDR3 is TGTGCCAGCAAACTAAGCGAAGGGCGTCAGCCCCAGCATTTT.

For this clone: The same CDR3 can be traced to other DNA sequences in this sample. The V gene is TRBV5-6, the J gene TRBJ2-2; D uncertain. Trimming stripped 0 bases from V and 7 bases from J, with 7 bases between. Germline V lookup: CDR1 SGHDT, CDR2 YYEEEE. CDR3 length: 13 amino acids. The CDR3 DNA is TGTGCCAGCAGCTTGGTGGGAAGCGGGGAGCTGTTTTTT. It codes for CASSLVGSGELFF.

About this clone itself: A much larger clone sits a single nucleotide away, making a read error possible. Other DNA sequences from this sample encode an identical CDR3 as well. The rearrangement joins TRBV14 to TRBJ2-7, with 11 bases fitting TRBD2. CDR1 and CDR2 from the germline V gene are SGHDN and FVKESK. The CDR3 is 15 amino acids. After removal of 1 base from V and 2 bases from J, the junction contained 1 base not matched to a gene. The CDR3 sequence is CASSQGLAGTYEQYF. CDR3 nucleotide sequence: TGTGCCAGCAGCCAAGGACTAGCGGGAACCTACGAGCAGTACTTC. The variable domain in full, completed from reference TRBV14 and TRBJ2-7, reads EAGVTQFPSHSVIEKGQTVTLRCDPISGHDNLYWYRRVMGKEIKFLLHFVKESKQDESGMPNNRFLAERTGGTYSTLKVQPAELEDSGVYFCASSQGLAGTYEQYFGPGTRLTVT.